This TCR beta chain was documented in a study of molecular identifiers for immune sequencing clone quantification. One entry per CDR3 protein results from TCRdb running MiXCR on the PCR reads. The sample lists some 41,000 distinct CDR3 sequences, roughly 18% seen once, with around 7% in the top ten. This clonotype occurred many times. The junction does not match germline at one end; this may be a read error. What was sequenced was naive CD8+ T cells from blood, with Jurkat cell RNA spiked in. The subset: FACS-sorted CD8+CD4-CCR7+CD45RA+ naive T cells. The receptor's source is a human donor in good health. Some libraries in this study had Jurkat cell RNA spiked in.

The CDR3 reads CASSLGSPYDQYF. The CDR3 bases are TGTGCCAGCAGTTTGGGCAGTCCCTACGACCAGTACTTC. The V gene is TRBV12-3 or TRBV12-4, the J gene TRBJ2-7; D is unclear. The CDR3 runs 13 residues.